This TCR beta chain comes out of a study of T cell responses to AZD1222 COVID-19 vaccine. The wider study: Timing groups of about 4 and about 12 weeks for second doses were pooled. General observations from the study: Clonal diversity may have been underestimated in mostly white British donors. Repertoire sampling happened only post peak T cell response.

The germline CDR1 and CDR2 sequences are SGHAT and FQNNGV. The J segment lost 1 base and the V segment lost 8 bases, leaving 6 bases of the junction unmatched. The CDR3 runs to 14 residues. Details on this clone: The target antigen is unknown.

Produced via immunoSEQ multiplex PCR; TCRdb's table is partial and in-frame only. In the table there are fewer than 50,000 clones, 65% to 80% of which are singletons. This specimen was peripheral blood, taken on day 0 of AZD1222 vaccination. The chain couples TRBV11-2 to TRBJ2-5; 8 bases align to TRBD2. The sequence derives from an adult in good health. CDR3 region: CASQRGTLQETQYF. The CDR3 DNA reads as TGTGCCAGCCAGCGGGGGACCCTCCAAGAGACCCAGTACTTC.